The 32 T cell receptor beta chains below come from one sample, sequenced in a study of high-grade serous ovarian cancer treatment subgroups. Tumor samples were obtained before definitive surgery or chemotherapy. The table came from immunoSEQ multiplex PCR; TCRdb's copy has only in-frame clones and leaves some out. The table lists several thousand clones, over 70% of them singletons, with around 10% in the top ten. Sequencing was done on a sample of tumor tissue. Every receptor here comes from a human donor with high-grade serous ovarian cancer.

To note about this clone: In this CDR3 the conserved last residue, phenylalanine or tryptophan, is missing, so a read error is likely. The limits of the CDR3 on the DNA are not certain, so only TCRdb's listed CDR3 is given. The rearrangement joins TRBV30 to TRBJ1-2. Including both end residues, the CDR3 is 9 amino acids long. Looked up from germline, CDR1 is GTSNPN and CDR2 is SVGIG (reference sequence). The CDR3 loop is CAWSVLEVT.

The chain recombines TRBV18 with TRBJ2-5; 8 bases align to TRBD1. This CDR3 spans 16 amino acids. Trimming at V came to 6 bases and at J to 1 base, leaving 10 bases not matched to a gene. Germline V gene sequence: CDR1 KGHSH, CDR2 LQKENI. CDR3 DNA: TGTGCCAGCTCTACGGACAGGGCGAAGATCCAAGAGACCCAGTACTTC. Amino acids: CASSTDRAKIQETQYF. The full variable domain, its missing parts supplied by reference TRBV18 and TRBJ2-5, is NAGVMQNPRHLVRRRGQEARLRCSPMKGHSHVYWYRQLPEEGLKFMVYLQKENIIDESGMPKERFSAEFPKEGPSILRIQQVVRGDSAAYFCASSTDRAKIQETQYFGPGTRLLVL.

V usage is TRBV30 and J usage is TRBJ2-7; 9 nucleotides match TRBD2. Germline values: CDR1 GTSNPN, CDR2 SVGIG (reference sequence). Trimming at V came to 1 base and at J to 8 bases, leaving 3 bases not matched to a gene. The length of the CDR3 is 12 residues. The CDR3 region is CAWSATSGKQYF. Here the CDR3 DNA reads TGTGCCTGGAGTGCGACTAGCGGCAAGCAGTACTTC.

The chain uses TRBV11-2 and TRBJ2-1; a possible D gene is TRBD1 (6 bases). This CDR3 has 16 amino acids. Looked up from germline, CDR1 is SGHAT and CDR2 is FQNNGV. The germline V and J ends were trimmed by 5 bases and 2 bases, with 16 bases remaining between them. Here the CDR3 reads CASSQPGAGAYNEQFF. CDR3 nucleotides: TGTGCCAGCAGCCAACCAGGGGCCGGAGCCTACAATGAGCAGTTCTTC.

CDR3 region: CASSTGLAAEPQHF. The CDR3, as DNA: TGTGCCAGCAGCACTGGTTTGGCGGCAGAGCCCCAGCATTTT. V gene TRBV2 combines with J gene TRBJ1-5; D gene ambiguous. CDR3 length: 14 amino acids. The V end was cut by 6 bases, the J end by 8 bases, with 17 bases between. Germline V gene lookup returns CDR1 SNHLY and CDR2 FYNNEI. The full variable domain, in which reference TRBV2 and TRBJ1-5 provide the parts outside the CDR3, is EPEVTQTPSHQVTQMGQEVILRCVPISNHLYFYWYRQILGQKVEFLVSFYNNEISEKSEIFDDQFSVERPDGSNFTLKIRSTKLEDSAMYFCASSTGLAAEPQHFGDGTRLSIL.

The V and J genes are TRBV29-1 and TRBJ2-3; 11 positions match TRBD2. After removal of 4 bases from V and 6 bases from J, the junction contained 9 bases not matched to a gene. The CDR3 totals 15 residues. From germline, CDR1 is SQVTM and CDR2 ANQGSEA. The CDR3 sequence: CSVGPTSGAGDTQYF. As DNA, the CDR3 is TGCAGCGTTGGGCCGACTAGCGGGGCTGGGGATACGCAGTATTTT.

V and J are TRBV27 and TRBJ2-2; D is perhaps TRBD2 (5 bases). The germline V gene encodes CDR1 MNHEY and CDR2 SMNVEV (reference sequence). CDR3 size: 11 residues. V lost 6 bases, J lost 7 bases, and 6 bases lay in between. The CDR3 DNA sequence: TGTGCCAGCAGGGGGAGCGGGGAGCTGTTTTTT. It specifies CASRGSGELFF.

The chain is built from TRBV15 and TRBJ2-3; perhaps D is TRBD1 or TRBD2 (5 bases each). Germline loops: CDR1 LNHNV, CDR2 YYDKDF (reference sequence). With 4 bases removed from V and 4 bases from J, the gap between germline ends came to 12 bases. The CDR3 is made up of 14 amino acids. The CDR3 DNA sequence: TGTGCCACCAGCACCGGCAGGGACGCAGATACGCAGTATTTT. It is translated as CATSTGRDADTQYF.

This clone was seen only once. The V call is TRBV30, the J call TRBJ2-3; a possible D gene is TRBD2 (6 bases). With 5 bases removed from V and 0 bases from J, the gap between germline ends came to 15 bases. CDR1 GTSNPN and CDR2 SVGIG come from the germline V gene (reference sequence). The CDR3 sequence is 15 residues long. CDR3 in amino acids: CAWQPWTTSTDTQYF. The CDR3 DNA sequence: TGTGCCTGGCAACCCTGGACTACTAGCACAGATACGCAGTATTTT.

The chain couples TRBV28 to TRBJ1-1, with D perhaps TRBD1 (5 bases). Germline V gene data show CDR1 as MDHEN and CDR2 as SYDVKM. The CDR3 contains 15 residues. V lost 6 bases and J 3 bases, leaving 17 bases between the germline ends. The CDR3 DNA follows: TGTGCCAGCAGCCGCACGAGGACAAGCCACACTGAAGCTTTCTTT. This gives the protein CASSRTRTSHTEAFF.

This clone occurred a few times. The chain has TRBV10-3 and TRBJ1-2; D gene unclear. The germline V gene has CDR1 ENHRY and CDR2 SYGVKD. CDR3 length: 12 amino acids. The V gene lost 8 bases and the J gene lost 8 bases, with 15 bases spanning the gap. The CDR3 protein is CAIESPPRGYTF. The CDR3 nucleotides are TGTGCCATCGAAAGTCCCCCGAGGGGCTACACCTTC.

The chain links TRBV7-9 to TRBJ2-5; maybe TRBD2 (7 bases). Trimming cost V 10 bases and J 4 bases, with 19 bases left between them. Germline values: CDR1 SEHNR, CDR2 FQNEAQ (reference sequence). The CDR3 runs 14 residues. DNA for the CDR3: TGTGCCATCTCCAGCTGGGAGGGGGGAGAGACCCAGTACTTC. This sequence encodes CAISSWEGGETQYF.

The rearrangement links TRBV19 to TRBJ1-1; TRBD1 matches at 11 bases. The V and J ends lost 4 bases and 5 bases, in that order; junction bases with no gene match: 9. Germline CDR1 is LNHDA and CDR2 is SQIVND (reference sequence). The CDR3 runs 16 residues. As DNA, the CDR3 is TGTGCCAGTAGTAACACCGGGACAGGGGGTAGAACTGAAGCTTTCTTT. The encoded protein is CASSNTGTGGRTEAFF.

The J gene is TRBJ2-7, the V gene TRBV30; tentatively, D is TRBD1 (6 bases). V lost 0 bases and J 4 bases, leaving 19 bases between the germline ends. The CDR3 sequence is 16 residues long. Germline assignment: CDR1 GTSNPN and CDR2 SVGIG (reference sequence). The chain's CDR3 is CAWSVRGTGKAYEQYF. The CDR3 nucleotides read TGTGCCTGGAGTGTACGGGGAACAGGGAAAGCTTACGAGCAGTACTTC.

J is TRBJ1-4 and V is TRBV5-8; no clear D gene. Trimming took 4 bases from V and 5 from J, leaving 12 bases between them. The CDR3 is 14 amino acids. Per the germline V gene, CDR1 is SGHTS and CDR2 is YDEGEE. CDR3 sequence: CASSPLAENEKLFF. Written as DNA, the CDR3 is TGTGCCAGCAGCCCTTTGGCAGAAAATGAAAAACTGTTTTTT. Full variable domain (outside the CDR3, taken from reference TRBV5-8 and TRBJ1-4): EAGVTQSPTHLIKTRGQQATLRCSPISGHTSVYWYQQALGLGLQFLLWYDEGEERNRGNFPPRFSGRQFPNYSSELNVNALELEDSALYLCASSPLAENEKLFFGSGTQLSVL.

As for this clone: At one boundary the junction diverges from the germline segment, which might be a read error. The CDR3 is CASSPGVWSNQPQHF. As DNA, the CDR3 is TGCGCCAGCAGCCCAGGGGTCTGGAGCAATCAGCCCCAGCATTTT. The rearrangement links TRBV11-2 to TRBJ1-5; D may be TRBD1 (6 bases). CDR3 size: 15 residues. Germline V gene data show CDR1 as SGHAT and CDR2 as FQNNGV.

The chain couples TRBV5-1 to TRBJ1-1; 9 nucleotides agree with TRBD1. CDR3 length: 14 residues. The V gene's germline CDR1 is SGHRS and CDR2 YFSETQ. Losses at the gene ends were 5 bases for V and 7 bases for J; bases not matched to a gene: 9. The CDR3 DNA reads TGCGCCAGCAGTAGGGACAGGGTGAGTGGTGAAGCTTTCTTT. The encoded protein is CASSRDRVSGEAFF.

This chain uses TRBV12-5 with TRBJ1-5; 7 bases agree with TRBD1. Germline V gene lookup returns CDR1 LGHNT and CDR2 FRNRAP. The trim removed 5 bases at V and 5 bases at J, leaving 9 bases unmatched. The CDR3 loop spans 15 amino acids. The CDR3 bases are TGTGCTAGTGGTACAAACAGACAGGGAGATCAGCCCCAGCATTTT. Translation gives CASGTNRQGDQPQHF. The full variable domain, rest sourced from reference TRBV12-5 and TRBJ1-5, is DARVTQTPRHKVTEMGQEVTMRCQPILGHNTVFWYRQTMMQGLELLAYFRNRAPLDDSGMPKDRFSAEMPDATLATLKIQPSEPRDSAVYFCASGTNRQGDQPQHFGDGTRLSIL.

The V call is TRBV7-2, the J call TRBJ2-3, with D unresolved. In germline, CDR1 is SGHTA, CDR2 FQGNSA. The V and J ends lost 1 base and 6 bases respectively, with 17 bases between them. The CDR3 covers 16 residues. CDR3 sequence reads: CASSLGQNPGGDTQYF. CDR3 nucleotide sequence: TGTGCCAGCAGCTTAGGTCAGAACCCGGGTGGGGATACGCAGTATTTT.

The table lists this clone with a few counts. The chain uses TRBV10-2 and TRBJ1-1; possibly TRBD1 for D (5 bases). V lost 3 bases and J 4 bases, leaving 15 bases between the germline ends. Germline V CDR1 and CDR2: WSHSY, SAAADI. The CDR3 runs 15 residues. The CDR3 loop is CASSEGVWGGTEAFF. DNA for the CDR3: TGCGCCAGCAGTGAAGGGGTGTGGGGGGGCACTGAAGCTTTCTTT.

The V call is TRBV27, the J call TRBJ2-1; the D call may be TRBD1 or TRBD2 (5 bases each). Per the germline V gene, CDR1 is MNHEY and CDR2 is SMNVEV (reference sequence). Trimming left V 4 bases short and J 4 bases short, with 17 bases between. The CDR3 runs to 16 residues. CDR3 DNA sequence: TGTGCCAGCAGTTGGGAGAAAAGGGGCGGATACAATGAGCAGTTCTTC. Translated, it gives CASSWEKRGGYNEQFF.

This clone was picked up one time. The J gene is TRBJ2-1, the V gene TRBV9; D possibly corresponds to TRBD1 (6 bases). V was cut by 3 bases and J by 4 bases, with 8 bases left in between. Germline assignment: CDR1 SGDLS and CDR2 YYNGEE. The CDR3 totals 13 residues. CDR3 nucleotides: TGTGCCAGCAGCGAGGACAGTTACAATGAGCAGTTCTTC. Translating gives CASSEDSYNEQFF. The whole variable domain, remainder taken from reference TRBV9 and TRBJ2-1, is DSGVTQTPKHLITATGQRVTLRCSPRSGDLSVYWYQQSLDQGLQFLIQYYNGEERAKGNILERFSAQQFPDLHSELNLSSLELGDSALYFCASSEDSYNEQFFGPGTRLTVL.

The chain's CDR3 is CASSPTENTEAFF. The CDR3 bases are TGCGCCAGCAGCCCGACAGAGAACACTGAAGCTTTCTTT. The J gene is TRBJ1-1, the V gene TRBV4-1; possible D gene TRBD1, 5 bases. The V gene lost 4 bases and the J gene lost 1 base, with 7 bases spanning the gap. Germline CDR1 and CDR2: MGHRA and YSYEKL. This CDR3 has 13 residues.

The V gene is TRBV18, the J gene TRBJ2-2; TRBD2 is a possible D gene (5 bases). The germline V and J ends were trimmed by 0 bases and 5 bases, with 10 bases remaining between them. The CDR3 consists of 15 residues. CDR1 and CDR2 (germline): KGHSH, LQKENI. CDR3 nucleotides: TGTGCCAGCTCACCACCAGCGGCGGGTACCGGGGAGCTGTTTTTT. Translation: CASSPPAAGTGELFF.

This chain links TRBV4-3 with TRBJ2-1; D is perhaps TRBD2 (6 bases). Germline CDR1 reads LGHNA; CDR2 reads YSLEER. V dropped 0 bases and J dropped 9 bases, with 12 bases sitting between them. The CDR3 is 14 amino acids. The CDR3 protein is CASSQEWRGSEQFF. The CDR3 coding sequence is TGCGCCAGCAGCCAAGAATGGCGGGGTAGTGAGCAGTTCTTC.

This clone was found a few times. The V gene is TRBV2, the J gene TRBJ1-5; a weak D match, TRBD1 (6 bases). Germline values: CDR1 SNHLY, CDR2 FYNNEI. Between the trimmed V and J ends, which lost 3 bases and 1 base, there was a span of 7 bases. The CDR3 consists of 14 residues. CDR3 residues: CASSEGASNQPQHF. The CDR3 nucleotides read TGTGCCAGCAGTGAGGGGGCAAGCAATCAGCCCCAGCATTTT.

This sequence joins TRBV6-5 and TRBJ2-7; D unresolved. CDR1 is MNHEY and CDR2 is SVGAGI in the germline V gene. This CDR3 has 12 residues. V dropped 5 bases and J dropped 3 bases, with 8 bases sitting between them. CDR3 in amino acids: CASSLPYYEQYF. The CDR3 DNA sequence: TGTGCCAGCAGTCTGCCCTACTACGAGCAGTACTTC.

This clone was recorded a few times. This sequence joins TRBV4-3 and TRBJ2-7, with 7 bases identical to TRBD1. Looked up from germline, CDR1 is LGHNA and CDR2 is YSLEER. V was clipped by 0 bases and J by 3 bases; unmatched bases: 8. CDR3 size: 16 residues. The CDR3 nucleotides are TGCGCCAGCAGCCAAGATGTCGGACAGGTCGGCTACGAGCAGTACTTC. Translating gives CASSQDVGQVGYEQYF.

The chain carries TRBV7-2 and TRBJ2-5; TRBD2 matches 9 bases. The germline V gene encodes CDR1 SGHTA and CDR2 FQGNSA. The CDR3 is made up of 16 amino acids. With 5 bases clipped from V and 7 bases from J, the junction kept 14 bases outside the gene matches. The CDR3 DNA sequence: TGTGCCAGCAGCCCAAGACTAGCGGACATTCCGGGGACCCAGTACTTC. This gives the protein CASSPRLADIPGTQYF.

This clone was seen more than once but under ten times. The J gene is TRBJ2-3, the V gene TRBV4-3, with D unresolved. V dropped 1 base and J dropped 1 base, with 9 bases sitting between them. Germline CDR1 is LGHNA and CDR2 is YSLEER. This CDR3 is 15 amino acids long. CDR3 sequence: CASSQAGQGTDTQYF. The CDR3 bases are TGCGCCAGCAGCCAAGCCGGCCAAGGCACAGATACGCAGTATTTT.

The chain carries TRBV7-2 and TRBJ2-7; D is possibly TRBD1 (5 bases). Trimming removed 1 base from V and 6 bases from J, with 10 bases in between. The CDR3 contains 13 residues. CDR1 is SGHTA and CDR2 is FQGNSA in the germline V gene. This CDR3 is CASSLDPRVEQYF. The DNA for the CDR3 is TGTGCCAGCAGCTTAGATCCCAGGGTCGAGCAGTACTTC. The entire variable domain, with the rest obtained from reference TRBV7-2 and TRBJ2-7, is as follows: GAGVSQSPSNKVTEKGKDVELRCDPISGHTALYWYRQSLGQGLEFLIYFQGNSAPDKSGLPSDRFSAERTGGSVSTLTIQRTQQEDSAVYLCASSLDPRVEQYFGPGTRLTVT.

The chain couples TRBV30 to TRBJ2-3; the D is unclear. CDR1 and CDR2 from the germline V gene are GTSNPN and SVGIG (reference sequence). The CDR3 has 14 amino acids. Trimming took off 0 bases at V and 0 bases at J, with 7 bases between the two ends. The CDR3, as DNA: TGTGCCTGGAGTGTTCTTGGCAGCACAGATACGCAGTATTTT. Protein: CAWSVLGSTDTQYF.